This T cell receptor beta chain was observed in a study of blood T cell repertoires in COVID-19. Study-wide background: Sample material is recorded as cDNA or gDNA derived from T cells, B-cell-depleted T cells, or PBMCs.

Trimming cost V 4 bases and J 6 bases, with 11 bases left between them. The length of the CDR3 is 13 residues. CDR1 SGHNT and CDR2 YYREEE come from the germline V gene (reference sequence). TCRdb's table, derived via immunoSEQ multiplex PCR, lists solely in-frame clones and lacks some. The sample has about 190,000 clones; roughly four fifths are singletons. The clonotype comes from a woman aged 40-49 years with acute or convalescent COVID-19. The chain is built from TRBV5-4 and TRBJ2-1; perhaps TRBD2 as D (5 bases). Specimen: peripheral blood. The CDR3 DNA reads as TGTGCCAGCAGCAGAAAAGGAGGCAATGAGCAGTTCTTC. Protein sequence: CASSRKGGNEQFF.